This T cell receptor (beta chain) was sequenced for a study of tumor-infiltrating lymphocytes in primary liver carcinoma. V trimming: 8 bases; J trimming: 2 bases; junction bases outside the gene matches: 8. CDR3 length: 14 residues. Germline CDR1 SGHAT, CDR2 FQNNGV. This clonotype was counted between two and nine times. A much larger clone sits a single nucleotide away, making a read error possible. Priming with a constant-region primer yielded TCR beta cDNA from 400 to 550 ng total RNA. For TCR beta, libraries were produced by three nested multiplex PCR rounds using slightly modified ARM-PCR. A C-beta reverse primer and TRBV1-TRBV30 forward primers served in each of the first two PCR rounds, at about 10 cycles apiece. TCRdb reprocessed the multiplex PCR reads via MiXCR and lists one record per CDR3 protein. The data contain hundreds of thousands of distinct CDR3 sequences, around three fifths of them singletons.

The authors took blood RNA from unsorted whole blood and also extracted germline DNA. About 4.1 milliliters of peripheral blood were drawn preoperatively. The source is a woman in her 30s with primary liver carcinoma and hepatitis B virus infection. V usage is TRBV11-2 and J usage is TRBJ2-7, with 8 bases aligning to TRBD1. Sequencing was carried out using peripheral blood. CDR3 DNA sequence: TGTGCCAGCGGCTATTCAGGGGGCACCTACGAGCAGTACTTC. Amino acids: CASGYSGGTYEQYF.